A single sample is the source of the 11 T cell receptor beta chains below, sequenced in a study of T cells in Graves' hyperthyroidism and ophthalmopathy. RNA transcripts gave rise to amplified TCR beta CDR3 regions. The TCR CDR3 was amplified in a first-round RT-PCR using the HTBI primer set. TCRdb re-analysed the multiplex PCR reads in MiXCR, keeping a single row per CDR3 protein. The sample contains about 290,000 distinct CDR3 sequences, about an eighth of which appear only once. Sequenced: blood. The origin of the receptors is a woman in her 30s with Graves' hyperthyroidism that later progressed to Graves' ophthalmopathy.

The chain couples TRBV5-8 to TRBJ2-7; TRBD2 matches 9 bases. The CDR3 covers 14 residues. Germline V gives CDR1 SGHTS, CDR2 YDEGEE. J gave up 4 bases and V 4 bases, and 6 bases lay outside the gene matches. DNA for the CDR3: TGTGCCAGCAGCAAGAGCGGGGGGTTTTACGAGCAGTACTTC. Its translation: CASSKSGGFYEQYF.

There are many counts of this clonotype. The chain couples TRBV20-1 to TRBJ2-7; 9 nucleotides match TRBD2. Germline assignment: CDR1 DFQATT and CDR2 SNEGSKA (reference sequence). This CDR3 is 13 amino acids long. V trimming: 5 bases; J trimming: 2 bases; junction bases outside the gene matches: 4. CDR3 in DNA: TGCAGTGCTGTTAGCGGGGGAGCCTACGAGCAGTACTTC. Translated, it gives CSAVSGGAYEQYF.

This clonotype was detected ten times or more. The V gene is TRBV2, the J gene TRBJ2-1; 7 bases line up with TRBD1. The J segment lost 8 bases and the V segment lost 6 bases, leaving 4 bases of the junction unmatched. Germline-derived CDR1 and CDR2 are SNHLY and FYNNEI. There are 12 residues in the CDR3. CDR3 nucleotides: TGTGCCAGCAGAGCGACAGGGCATGAGCAGTTCTTC. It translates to CASRATGHEQFF.

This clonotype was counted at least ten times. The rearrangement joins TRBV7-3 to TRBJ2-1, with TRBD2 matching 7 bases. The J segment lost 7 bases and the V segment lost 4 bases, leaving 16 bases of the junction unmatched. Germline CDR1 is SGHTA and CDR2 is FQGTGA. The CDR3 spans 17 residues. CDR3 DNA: TGTGCCAGCAGCTCAATTCATGGCGGGAGTTTAGAAAATGAGCAGTTCTTC. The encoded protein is CASSSIHGGSLENEQFF.

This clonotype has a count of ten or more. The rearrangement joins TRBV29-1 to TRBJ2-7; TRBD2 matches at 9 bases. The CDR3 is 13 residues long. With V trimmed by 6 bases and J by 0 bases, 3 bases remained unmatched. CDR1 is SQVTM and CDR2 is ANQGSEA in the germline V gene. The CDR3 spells CSVYSGSSYEQYF. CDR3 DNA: TGCAGCGTGTATAGCGGGAGCTCCTACGAGCAGTACTTC.

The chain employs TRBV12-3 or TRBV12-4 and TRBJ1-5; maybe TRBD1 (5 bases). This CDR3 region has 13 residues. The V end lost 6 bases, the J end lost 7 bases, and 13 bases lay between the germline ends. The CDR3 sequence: CASRKVTGQPQHF. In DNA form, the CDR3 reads TGTGCCAGCAGGAAGGTCACAGGACAGCCCCAGCATTTT.

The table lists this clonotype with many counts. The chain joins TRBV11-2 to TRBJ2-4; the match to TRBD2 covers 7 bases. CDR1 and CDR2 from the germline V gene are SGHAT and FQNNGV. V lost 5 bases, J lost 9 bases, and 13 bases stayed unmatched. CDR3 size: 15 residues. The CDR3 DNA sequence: TGTGCCAGCAGCCGCATAGCGGGCGGATCTCCCATTCAGTACTTC. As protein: CASSRIAGGSPIQYF.

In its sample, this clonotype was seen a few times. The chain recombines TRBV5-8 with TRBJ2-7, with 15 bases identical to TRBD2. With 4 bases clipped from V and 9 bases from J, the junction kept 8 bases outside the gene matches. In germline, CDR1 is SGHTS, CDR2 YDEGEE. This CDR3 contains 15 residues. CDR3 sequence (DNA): TGTGCCAGCAGCCCGGGGACTAGCGGGAGGTTTCGGCAGTACTTC. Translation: CASSPGTSGRFRQYF.

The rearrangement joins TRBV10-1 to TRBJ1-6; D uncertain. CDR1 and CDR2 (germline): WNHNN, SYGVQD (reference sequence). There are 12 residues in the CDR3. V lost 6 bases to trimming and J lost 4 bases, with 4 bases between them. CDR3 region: CASRSYNSPLHF. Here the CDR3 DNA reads TGCGCCAGCAGGTCTTATAATTCACCCCTCCACTTT.

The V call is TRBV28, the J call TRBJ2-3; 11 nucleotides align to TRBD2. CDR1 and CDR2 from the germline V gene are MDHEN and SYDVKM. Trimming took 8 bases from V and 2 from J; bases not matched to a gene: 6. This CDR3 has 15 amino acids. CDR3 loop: CASDGTSGFTDTQYF. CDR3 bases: TGTGCCAGCGACGGGACTAGCGGATTCACAGATACGCAGTATTTT. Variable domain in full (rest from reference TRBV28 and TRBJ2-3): DVKVTQSSRYLVKRTGEKVFLECVQDMDHENMFWYRQDPGLGLRLIYFSYDVKMKEKGDIPEGYSVSREKKERFSLILESASTNQTSMYLCASDGTSGFTDTQYFGPGTRLTVL.

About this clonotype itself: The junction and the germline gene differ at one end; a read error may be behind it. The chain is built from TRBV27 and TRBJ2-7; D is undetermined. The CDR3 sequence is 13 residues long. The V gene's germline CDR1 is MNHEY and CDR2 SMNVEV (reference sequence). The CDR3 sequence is CAGSNGRSCEQYF. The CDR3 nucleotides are TGTGCCGGCAGCAACGGTCGCTCCTGCGAGCAGTACTTC.